What follows describes a single T cell receptor (beta chain). Its specificity is not known. This record belongs to a study of cytomegalovirus exposure and HLA in healthy donors. Overall study results and limits: DRB1 showed the most TCR associations and HLA-C the fewest in a later analysis, as rates varied by HLA locus.

This CDR3 comprises 15 residues. The germline V gene encodes CDR1 MGHRA and CDR2 YSYEKL. The V end was cut by 4 bases, the J end by 0 bases, with 7 bases between. PCR amplification relied on 60 Vbeta primers (plus 13 Jbeta primers). Repertoires were generated with immunoSEQ multiplex PCR, while TCRdb's copy carries only in-frame clones and drops some. The sample has about 160,000 clones, 60% to 75% seen once. This clonotype originated in a woman between 45 and 65 years old in good health and CMV-seropositive. The material sequenced was PBMCs. The V gene is TRBV4-1, the J gene TRBJ2-6, with unresolved D. In DNA, the CDR3 is TGCGCCAGCAGCCCCGTTCGCTCTGGGGCCAACGTCCTGACTTTC. Amino acid sequence: CASSPVRSGANVLTF.